The source of this TCR beta chain is a study of OX40 agonist ivuxolimab in advanced cancers. Across the whole study: People who had prior anti-PD-1, anti-PD-L1 or anti-CTLA-4 therapy could take part, and less than 50% had some.

The method was immunoSEQ multiplex PCR; TCRdb's version includes in-frame clones alone and lacks a portion of them. The sample records 70,000 or so clones, approximately 86% being singletons. In regard to this clone: Its antigen is unknown.

Germline assignment: CDR1 MNHEY and CDR2 SVGAGI. The V end was cut by 6 bases, the J end by 12 bases, with 15 bases between. The CDR3 totals 12 residues. Overall study findings and caveats: Low normalized T-cell clonal expansion was also seen in some nonresponders. In the 0.1-3.0 mg/kg groups, partial responders showed among the lowest expansion.

The V call is TRBV6-5, the J call TRBJ2-1; no clear D. The sample was CD4+ or CD8+ T cells sorted from blood, taken in a trial of the OX40 agonist ivuxolimab. The source of this sequence is an adult with an advanced solid tumor such as melanoma, head and neck, liver or kidney cancer. The CDR3 DNA sequence: TGTGCCAGCAGCCGCAGTTTCGGTGCGCAGTTCTTC. Translated, it gives CASSRSFGAQFF.